These 2 T cell receptor beta chains came from one sample sequenced in a study of regulatory dendritic cells for organ transplantation. Sorted subsets were CFSE-labeled and cultured around five days with allogeneic dendritic cells. These receptors lack a known antigen. Only in-frame clones appear in the TCRdb table, and some are missing; sequencing was by immunoSEQ multiplex PCR. The sample has under 15,000 clones, less than 80% seen once. The sequencing sample was made of naive CD8+ T cells from blood cultured with dendritic cells. Described subset: CD45RA+ naive T cells. The receptors derive from a human donor in good health.

The chain has TRBV5-1 and TRBJ1-1; 10 bases align to TRBD1. The ends lost 4 bases at V and 0 bases at J; junction bases unmatched: 9. Per the germline V gene, CDR1 is SGHRS and CDR2 is YFSETQ. The CDR3 sequence is 17 residues long. CDR3: CASSLTGQGGLNTEAFF. DNA for the CDR3: TGCGCCAGCAGCCTAACAGGACAGGGGGGATTGAACACTGAAGCTTTCTTT.

The genes are TRBV4-2 and TRBJ2-5, with a possible D match to TRBD2 (7 bases). The CDR3 has 17 amino acids. Trimming removed 0 bases from V and 5 bases from J, with 19 bases in between. The V gene's germline CDR1 is LGHNA and CDR2 YNFKEQ. The CDR3 sequence is CASSQDLGGGPPETQYF. CDR3 DNA: TGTGCCAGCAGCCAAGATCTGGGGGGGGGCCCGCCGGAGACCCAGTACTTC.